Presented here are 2 T cell receptor beta chains from one specimen sequenced in a study of blood T cell repertoires in COVID-19. The assay was immunoSEQ multiplex PCR, and TCRdb's table has in-frame clones only and misses some. Of roughly 200,000 clones in the sample, roughly 89% were seen once. Source material: peripheral blood. All receptors derive from a man aged 60 to 69 who had recovered from COVID-19.

This chain connects TRBV6-1 to TRBJ2-1; D is possibly TRBD2 (5 bases). CDR1 MNHNS and CDR2 SASEGT come from the germline V gene. V lost 2 bases and J 2 bases, leaving 10 bases between the germline ends. This CDR3 contains 15 residues. The CDR3 loop reads CASSENSGTYNEQFF. As DNA, the CDR3 is TGTGCCAGCAGTGAAAACTCGGGAACCTACAATGAGCAGTTCTTC.

The rearrangement joins TRBV6-2 or TRBV6-3 to TRBJ2-2; 12 bases are a match to TRBD2. Losses at the gene ends were 2 bases for V and 2 bases for J; bases not matched to a gene: 6. The CDR3 is 18 amino acids. Germline V gene data show CDR1 as MNHEY and CDR2 as SVGEGT. The CDR3 here is CASSYPTSGRSNTGELFF. The CDR3 region has the DNA TGTGCCAGCAGTTACCCGACTAGCGGGAGATCTAACACCGGGGAGCTGTTTTTT.